This TCR beta chain was recovered during a study of blood T cell repertoires in COVID-19. Clones were read by immunoSEQ multiplex PCR, and TCRdb kept only the in-frame ones, dropping some. The sample holds roughly 340,000 clones, 90% to 95% seen once. This clonotype was sampled from a woman between 18 and 29 years old who had recovered from COVID-19. The specimen sequenced was peripheral blood.

The CDR3 loop reads CASSFAGLAAQETQYF. CDR3 DNA sequence: TGTGCCAGCAGCTTTGCGGGACTAGCGGCCCAAGAGACCCAGTACTTC. The genes are TRBV11-3 and TRBJ2-5; 11 nucleotides agree with TRBD2. CDR1 and CDR2 (germline): SGHNT, YENEEA. V was clipped by 3 bases and J by 1 base; unmatched bases: 4. This CDR3 is built from 16 residues.